The clone carrying this T cell receptor beta chain was picked up many times. Germline loops: CDR1 MNHEY, CDR2 SVGAGI. The CDR3 length is 16 residues. Trimming at V came to 0 bases and at J to 4 bases, leaving 4 bases not matched to a gene. Libraries were prepared by immunoSEQ multiplex PCR; TCRdb keeps only in-frame clonotypes and omits some of them. The sample lists under 200,000 clones; 75% to 85% were seen once. This specimen comes from a study of blood T cell repertoires in COVID-19. Overall study context: Samples of COVID-19 (acute and convalescent) were obtained from the United States, Italy and Spain. PBMCs, B-cell-depleted T cells, or T cells were the source of the cDNA or gDNA that made up the material.

Sequencing was carried out using PBMCs or T cells enriched from blood (not recorded which). The chain uses TRBV6-5 and TRBJ2-5; TRBD1 agrees at 11 bases. This clonotype was obtained from a woman aged 55-70 years who had recovered from COVID-19. The CDR3 here is CASSYSRTGGGETQYF. CDR3 DNA sequence: TGTGCCAGCAGTTACTCGAGGACAGGGGGCGGAGAGACCCAGTACTTC.